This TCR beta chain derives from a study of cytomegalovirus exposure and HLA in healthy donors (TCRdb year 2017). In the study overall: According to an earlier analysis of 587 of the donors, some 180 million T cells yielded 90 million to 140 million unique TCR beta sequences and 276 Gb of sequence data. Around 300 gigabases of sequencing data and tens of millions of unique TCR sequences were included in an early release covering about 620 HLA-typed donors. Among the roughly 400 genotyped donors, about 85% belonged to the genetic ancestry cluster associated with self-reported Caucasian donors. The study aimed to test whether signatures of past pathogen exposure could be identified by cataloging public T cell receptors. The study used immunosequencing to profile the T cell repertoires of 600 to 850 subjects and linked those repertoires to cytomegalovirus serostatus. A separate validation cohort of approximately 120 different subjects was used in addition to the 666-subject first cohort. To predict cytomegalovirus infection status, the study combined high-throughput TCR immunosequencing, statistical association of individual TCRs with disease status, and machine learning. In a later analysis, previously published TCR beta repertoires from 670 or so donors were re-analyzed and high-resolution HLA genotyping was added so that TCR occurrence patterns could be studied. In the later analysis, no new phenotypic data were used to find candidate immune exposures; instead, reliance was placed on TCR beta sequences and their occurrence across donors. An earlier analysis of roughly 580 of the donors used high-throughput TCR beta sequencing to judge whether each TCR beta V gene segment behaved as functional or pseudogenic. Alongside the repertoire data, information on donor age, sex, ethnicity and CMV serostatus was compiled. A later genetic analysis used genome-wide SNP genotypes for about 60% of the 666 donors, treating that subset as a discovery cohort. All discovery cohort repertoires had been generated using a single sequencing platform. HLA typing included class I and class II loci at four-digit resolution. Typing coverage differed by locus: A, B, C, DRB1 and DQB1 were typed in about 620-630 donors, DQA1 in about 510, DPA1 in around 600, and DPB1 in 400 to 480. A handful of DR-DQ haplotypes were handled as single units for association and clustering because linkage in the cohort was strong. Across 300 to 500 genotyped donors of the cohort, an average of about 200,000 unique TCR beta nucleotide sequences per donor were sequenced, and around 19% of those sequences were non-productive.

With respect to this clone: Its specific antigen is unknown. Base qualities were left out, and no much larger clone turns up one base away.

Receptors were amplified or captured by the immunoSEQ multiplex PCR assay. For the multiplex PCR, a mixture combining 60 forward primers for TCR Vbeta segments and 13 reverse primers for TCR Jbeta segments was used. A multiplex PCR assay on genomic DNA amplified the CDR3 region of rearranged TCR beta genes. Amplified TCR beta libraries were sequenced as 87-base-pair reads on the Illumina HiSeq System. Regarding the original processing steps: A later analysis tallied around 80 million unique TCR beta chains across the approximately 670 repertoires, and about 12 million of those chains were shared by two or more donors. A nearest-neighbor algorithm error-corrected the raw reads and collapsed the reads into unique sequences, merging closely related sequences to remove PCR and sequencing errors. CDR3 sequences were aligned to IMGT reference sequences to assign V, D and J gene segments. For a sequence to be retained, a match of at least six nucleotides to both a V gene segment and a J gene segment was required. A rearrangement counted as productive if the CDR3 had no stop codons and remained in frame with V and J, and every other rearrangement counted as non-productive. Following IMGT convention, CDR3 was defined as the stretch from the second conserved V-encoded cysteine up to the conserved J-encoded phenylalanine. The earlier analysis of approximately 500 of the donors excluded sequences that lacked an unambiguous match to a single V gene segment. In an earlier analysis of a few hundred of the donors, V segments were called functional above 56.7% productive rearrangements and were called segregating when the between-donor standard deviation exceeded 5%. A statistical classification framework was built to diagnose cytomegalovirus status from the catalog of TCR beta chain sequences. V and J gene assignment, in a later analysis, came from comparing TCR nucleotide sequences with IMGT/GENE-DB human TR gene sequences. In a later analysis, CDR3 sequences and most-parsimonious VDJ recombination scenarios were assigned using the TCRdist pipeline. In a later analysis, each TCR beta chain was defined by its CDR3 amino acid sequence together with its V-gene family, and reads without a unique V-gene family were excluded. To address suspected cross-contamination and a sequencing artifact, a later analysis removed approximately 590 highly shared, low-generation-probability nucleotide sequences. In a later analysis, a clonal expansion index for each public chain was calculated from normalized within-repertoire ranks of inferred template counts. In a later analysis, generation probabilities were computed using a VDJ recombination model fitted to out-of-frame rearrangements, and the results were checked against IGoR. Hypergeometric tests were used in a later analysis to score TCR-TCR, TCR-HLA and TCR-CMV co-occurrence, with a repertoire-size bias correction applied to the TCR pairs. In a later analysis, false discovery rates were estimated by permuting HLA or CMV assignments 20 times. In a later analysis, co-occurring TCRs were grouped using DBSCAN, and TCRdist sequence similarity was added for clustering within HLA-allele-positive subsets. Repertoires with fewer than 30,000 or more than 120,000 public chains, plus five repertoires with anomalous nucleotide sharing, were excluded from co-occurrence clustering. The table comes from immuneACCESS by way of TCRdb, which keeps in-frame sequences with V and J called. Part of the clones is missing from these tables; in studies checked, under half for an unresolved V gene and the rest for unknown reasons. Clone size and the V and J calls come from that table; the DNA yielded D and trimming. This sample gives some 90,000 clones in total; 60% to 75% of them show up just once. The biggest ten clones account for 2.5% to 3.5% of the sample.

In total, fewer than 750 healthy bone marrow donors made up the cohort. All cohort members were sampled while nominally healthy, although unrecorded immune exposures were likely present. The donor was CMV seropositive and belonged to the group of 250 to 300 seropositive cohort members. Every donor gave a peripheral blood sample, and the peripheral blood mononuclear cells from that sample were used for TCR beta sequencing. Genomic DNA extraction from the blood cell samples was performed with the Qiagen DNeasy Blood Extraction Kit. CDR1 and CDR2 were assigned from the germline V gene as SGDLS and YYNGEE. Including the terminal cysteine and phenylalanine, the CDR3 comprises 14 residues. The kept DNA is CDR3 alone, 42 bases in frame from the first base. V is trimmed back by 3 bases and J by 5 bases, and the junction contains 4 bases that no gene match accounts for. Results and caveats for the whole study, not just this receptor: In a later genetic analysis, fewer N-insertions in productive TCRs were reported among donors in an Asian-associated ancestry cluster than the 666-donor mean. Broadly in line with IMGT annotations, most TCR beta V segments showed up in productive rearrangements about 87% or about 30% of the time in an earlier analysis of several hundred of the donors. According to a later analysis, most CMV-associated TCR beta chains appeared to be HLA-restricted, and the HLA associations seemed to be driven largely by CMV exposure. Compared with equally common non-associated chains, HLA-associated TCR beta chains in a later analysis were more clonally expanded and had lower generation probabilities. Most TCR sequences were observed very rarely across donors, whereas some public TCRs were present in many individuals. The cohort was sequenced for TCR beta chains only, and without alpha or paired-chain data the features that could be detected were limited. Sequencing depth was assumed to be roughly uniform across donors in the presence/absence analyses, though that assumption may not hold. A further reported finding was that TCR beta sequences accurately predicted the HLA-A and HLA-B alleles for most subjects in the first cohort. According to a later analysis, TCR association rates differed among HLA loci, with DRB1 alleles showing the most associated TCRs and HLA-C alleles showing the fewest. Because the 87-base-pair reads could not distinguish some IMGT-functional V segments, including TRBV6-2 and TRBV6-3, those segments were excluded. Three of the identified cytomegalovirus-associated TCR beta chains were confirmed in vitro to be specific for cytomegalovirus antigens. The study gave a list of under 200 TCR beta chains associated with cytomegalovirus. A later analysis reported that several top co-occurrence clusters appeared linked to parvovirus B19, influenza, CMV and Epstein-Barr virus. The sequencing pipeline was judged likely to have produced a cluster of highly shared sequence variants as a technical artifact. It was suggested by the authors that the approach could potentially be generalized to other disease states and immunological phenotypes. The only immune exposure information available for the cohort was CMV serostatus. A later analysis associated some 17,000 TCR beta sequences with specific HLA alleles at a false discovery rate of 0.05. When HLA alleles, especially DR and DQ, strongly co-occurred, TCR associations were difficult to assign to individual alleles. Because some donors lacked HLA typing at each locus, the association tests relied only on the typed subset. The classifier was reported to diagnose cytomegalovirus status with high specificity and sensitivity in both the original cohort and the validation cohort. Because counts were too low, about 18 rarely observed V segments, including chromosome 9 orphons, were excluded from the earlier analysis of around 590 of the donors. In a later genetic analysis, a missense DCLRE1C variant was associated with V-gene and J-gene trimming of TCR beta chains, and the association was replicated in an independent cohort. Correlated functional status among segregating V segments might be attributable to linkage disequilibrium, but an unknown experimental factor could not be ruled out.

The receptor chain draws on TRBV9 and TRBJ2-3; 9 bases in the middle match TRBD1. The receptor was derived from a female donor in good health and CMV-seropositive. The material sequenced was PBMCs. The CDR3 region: CASSEQGAEDTQYF. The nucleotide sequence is TGTGCCAGCAGCGAACAGGGGGCGGAAGATACGCAGTATTTT.